This T cell receptor (beta chain) was documented in a study of cytomegalovirus exposure and HLA in healthy donors (dated by TCRdb to 2016 to 2017). General notes on the study: An earlier analysis of roughly 630 of the donors reported 250 to 300 Gb of sequence data and more than 90 million unique TCR beta sequences from approximately 180 million T cells. Among some 410 genotyped donors of the cohort, an average of 235,054 unique TCR beta nucleotide sequences were sequenced per donor, roughly 20% of them non-productive. HLA typing covered class I and class II loci at four-digit resolution. Because of strong linkage in the cohort, five DR-DQ haplotypes were treated as single units for association and clustering. A later analysis re-examined previously published TCR beta repertoires from 600 to 700 donors and added high-resolution HLA genotyping to investigate patterns of TCR occurrence. The genetic ancestry cluster associated with self-reported Caucasian donors included 70% to 85% of the roughly 390 genotyped donors. In the later analysis, no new phenotypic data were used to find candidate immune exposures; instead, reliance was placed on TCR beta sequences and their occurrence across donors. Every repertoire in the discovery cohort had been generated on one and the same sequencing platform. To predict cytomegalovirus infection status, the study brought together high-throughput TCR immunosequencing, statistical association of individual TCRs with disease status, and machine learning. The aim of the study was to test whether cataloging public T cell receptors could identify signatures of past pathogen exposure. To decide whether each TCR beta V gene segment behaved as functional or pseudogenic, an earlier analysis of several hundred of the donors relied on high-throughput TCR beta sequencing. An early release covering roughly 600 HLA-typed donors comprised about 300 gigabases of sequencing data and tens of millions of unique TCR sequences. Typing coverage differed by locus: A, B, C, DRB1 and DQB1 were typed in roughly 629-640 donors, DQA1 in 500 to 550, DPA1 in 600 to 610, and DPB1 in 450 to 490. Alongside the repertoire data, information on donor age, sex, ethnicity and CMV serostatus was compiled. Along with the approximately 600-subject first cohort, a separate validation cohort of around 110 different subjects was used. A later genetic analysis took genome-wide SNP genotypes for about 55% of the 666 donors and used that subset as a discovery cohort. The T cell repertoires of several hundred subjects were profiled by immunosequencing and related to cytomegalovirus serostatus.

Spanning cysteine to phenylalanine, the CDR3 consists of 15 amino acids. Of all the DNA, just the CDR3 is kept, 45 bases in frame from base 1. The junction shows trimming of 7 bases on V and 6 bases on J, and the gene matches do not reach 9 bases of it. The CDR1 and CDR2 encoded by the germline V gene are SGHRS and YFSETQ. To prepare the library, the immunoSEQ multiplex PCR assay was applied. For the multiplex PCR, a mixture combining 60 forward primers for TCR Vbeta segments and 13 reverse primers for TCR Jbeta segments was used. Amplification of the CDR3 region of rearranged TCR beta genes was performed with a multiplex PCR assay on genomic DNA. Amplified TCR beta libraries were sequenced as 87-base-pair reads on the Illumina HiSeq System. The paper's data handling went like this. A later analysis counted about 80 million unique TCR beta chains across the 666 repertoires, and 9.5 million to 11 million of these chains were shared by at least two donors. Raw reads were error-corrected and collapsed into unique sequences with a nearest-neighbor algorithm that merged closely related sequences to remove PCR and sequencing errors. Alignment of CDR3 sequences to IMGT reference sequences was used to assign V, D and J gene segments. For a sequence to be retained, at least a six-nucleotide match to both a V gene segment and a J gene segment was required. A rearrangement was called productive if the CDR3 had no stop codons and remained in frame with V and J, and every other rearrangement was called non-productive. CDR3 was defined according to IMGT convention as the region running from the second conserved V-encoded cysteine to the conserved J-encoded phenylalanine. The earlier analysis of a few hundred of the donors excluded sequences that lacked an unambiguous match to a single V gene segment. An earlier analysis of 500 to 600 of the donors classified V segments as functional when productive rearrangements were above 56.7% and as segregating when the standard deviation between donors was above 5%. To diagnose cytomegalovirus status from the catalog of TCR beta chain sequences, a statistical classification framework was built. A later analysis assigned V and J genes by comparing TCR nucleotide sequences with IMGT/GENE-DB human TR gene sequences. The TCRdist pipeline was used in a later analysis to assign CDR3 sequences and most-parsimonious VDJ recombination scenarios. In a later analysis, each TCR beta chain was defined by its CDR3 amino acid sequence together with its V-gene family, and reads without a unique V-gene family were excluded. To address suspected cross-contamination and a sequencing artifact, a later analysis removed roughly 640 highly shared, low-generation-probability nucleotide sequences. For each public chain, a later analysis derived a clonal expansion index from normalized ranks of inferred template counts within each repertoire. In a later analysis, generation probabilities were computed with a VDJ recombination model fitted to out-of-frame rearrangements, and the resulting probabilities were checked against IGoR. In a later analysis, hypergeometric tests were used to score TCR-TCR, TCR-HLA and TCR-CMV co-occurrence, with a repertoire-size bias correction applied to TCR pairs. False discovery rates were estimated in a later analysis by permuting HLA or CMV assignments 20 times. In a later analysis, co-occurring TCRs were grouped with DBSCAN, and TCRdist sequence similarity was added when clustering was performed within HLA-allele-positive subsets. Co-occurrence clustering excluded repertoires with fewer than 30,000 or more than 120,000 public chains, plus five with anomalous nucleotide sharing. The table comes from immuneACCESS by way of TCRdb, which keeps in-frame sequences with V and J called. Part of the clones is missing from these tables; in studies checked, under half for an unresolved V gene and the rest for unknown reasons. That table furnishes V, J and clone size, whereas the DNA furnished D and trimming. Across this sample there are roughly 190,000 clones, with under 9.5% seen only once. The biggest ten clones account for over 1% of the sample.

General conclusions and limits of the study: CMV serostatus was the only immune exposure information available for the cohort. A later genetic analysis associated a missense DCLRE1C variant with V-gene and J-gene trimming of TCR beta chains, and an independent cohort replicated the association. While some public TCRs were present in many individuals, most TCR sequences turned up only very rarely across donors. Because counts were too low, seventeen rarely observed V segments, including chromosome 9 orphons, were left out of the earlier analysis of roughly 600 of the donors. Roughly uniform sequencing depth across donors was assumed in presence/absence analyses, although this assumption may not hold. The study gave a list of some 150 TCR beta chains associated with cytomegalovirus. A further reported finding was that TCR beta sequences accurately predicted the HLA-A and HLA-B alleles for most subjects in the first cohort. In a later analysis, most CMV-associated TCR beta chains were found to appear HLA-restricted, with HLA associations seemingly driven largely by CMV exposure. A later genetic analysis reported fewer N-insertions in productive TCRs among donors in an Asian-associated ancestry cluster than the roughly 620-donor mean. In a later analysis, the rate of TCR association differed among HLA loci, with DRB1 alleles having the most associated TCRs and HLA-C alleles having the fewest. In an earlier analysis of roughly 560 of the donors, most TCR beta V segments were observed in productive rearrangements about 87% or about 30% of the time, broadly matching IMGT annotations. It was suggested by the authors that the approach could potentially be generalized to other disease states and immunological phenotypes. A cluster of highly shared sequence variants was judged likely to be a technical artifact of the sequencing pipeline. Linkage disequilibrium might explain the correlated functional status among segregating V segments, but an unknown experimental factor could not be ruled out. A later analysis found that HLA-associated TCR beta chains were more clonally expanded and had lower generation probabilities than equally common non-associated chains. In vitro tests confirmed that a few of the cytomegalovirus-associated TCR beta chains recognize cytomegalovirus antigens. Strong co-occurrence of HLA alleles, especially DR and DQ, made assigning TCR associations to individual alleles difficult. The cohort was sequenced for TCR beta chains only, and without alpha or paired-chain data the features that could be detected were limited. A later analysis reported that several top co-occurrence clusters appeared linked to parvovirus B19, influenza, CMV and Epstein-Barr virus. Some IMGT-functional V segments, including TRBV6-2 and TRBV6-3, could not be told apart with the 87-base-pair reads, so those segments were excluded. At a false discovery rate of 0.05, a later analysis linked approximately 18,000 TCR beta sequences to specific HLA alleles. HLA typing was unavailable for some donors at each locus, so association tests used only the typed subset. The classifier was reported to diagnose cytomegalovirus status with high specificity and sensitivity in both the original and validation cohorts.

This clone was counted between two and nine times. The antigen this receptor binds is unknown. The input lacks base qualities; no much larger clone sits a single base away. In total, roughly 710 healthy bone marrow donors made up the cohort. At the time of sampling, every cohort member was nominally healthy, though immune exposures that went unrecorded were likely present. The donor was CMV seropositive and belonged to the group of around 300 seropositive cohort members. Every donor gave a peripheral blood sample, and the peripheral blood mononuclear cells from that sample were used for TCR beta sequencing. The Qiagen DNeasy Blood Extraction Kit was used to extract genomic DNA from the blood cell samples.

The chain joins TRBV5-1 to TRBJ2-2; 10 junctional bases match TRBD2. This TCR was sampled from a young woman in good health and CMV-seropositive. The sample taken for sequencing was PBMCs. The CDR3 region reads CASLAGESWAGELFF. The DNA is as follows: TGCGCCAGCCTAGCGGGAGAGAGTTGGGCCGGGGAGCTGTTTTTT.